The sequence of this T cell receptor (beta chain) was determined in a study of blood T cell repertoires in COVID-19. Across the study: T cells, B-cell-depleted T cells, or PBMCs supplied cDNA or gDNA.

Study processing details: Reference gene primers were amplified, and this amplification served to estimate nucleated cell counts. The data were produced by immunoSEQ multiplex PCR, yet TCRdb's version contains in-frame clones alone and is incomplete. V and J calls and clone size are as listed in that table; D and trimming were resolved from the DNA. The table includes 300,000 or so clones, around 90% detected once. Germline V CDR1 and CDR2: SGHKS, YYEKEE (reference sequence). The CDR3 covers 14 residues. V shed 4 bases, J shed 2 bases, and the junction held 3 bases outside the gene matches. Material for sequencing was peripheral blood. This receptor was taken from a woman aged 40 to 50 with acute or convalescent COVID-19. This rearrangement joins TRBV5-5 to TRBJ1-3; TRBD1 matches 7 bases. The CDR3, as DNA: TGTGCCAGCAGCCAAGGGACAGCTGGAAACACCATATATTTT. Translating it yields CASSQGTAGNTIYF.